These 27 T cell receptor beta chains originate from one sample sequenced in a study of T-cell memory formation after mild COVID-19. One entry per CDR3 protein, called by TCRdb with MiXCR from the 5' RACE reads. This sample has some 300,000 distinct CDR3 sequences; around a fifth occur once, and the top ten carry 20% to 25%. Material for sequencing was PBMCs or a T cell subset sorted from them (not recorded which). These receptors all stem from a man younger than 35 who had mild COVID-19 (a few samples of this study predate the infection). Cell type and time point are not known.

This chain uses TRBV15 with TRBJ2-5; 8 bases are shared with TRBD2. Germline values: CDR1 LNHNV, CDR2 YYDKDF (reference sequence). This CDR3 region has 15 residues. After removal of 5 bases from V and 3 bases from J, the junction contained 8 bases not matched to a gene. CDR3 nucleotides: TGTGCCACCAGCCTAGGCTGGCGGGGGGAAGAGACCCAGTACTTC. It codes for CATSLGWRGEETQYF.

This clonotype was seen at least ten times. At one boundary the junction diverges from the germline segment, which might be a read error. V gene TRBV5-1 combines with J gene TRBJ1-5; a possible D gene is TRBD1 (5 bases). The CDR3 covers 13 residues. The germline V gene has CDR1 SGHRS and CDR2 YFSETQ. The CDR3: CASSFTGDQPQHF. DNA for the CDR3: TGTGCCAGCAGTTTTACGGGGGATCAGCCCCAGCATTTT.

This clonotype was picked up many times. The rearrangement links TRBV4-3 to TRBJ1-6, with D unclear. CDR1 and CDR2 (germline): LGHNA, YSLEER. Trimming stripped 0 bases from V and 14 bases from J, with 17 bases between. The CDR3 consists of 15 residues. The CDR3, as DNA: TGCGCCAGCAGCCAAGATACGGGCTCCGAGCTTTCCCTCCACTTT. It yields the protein CASSQDTGSELSLHF.

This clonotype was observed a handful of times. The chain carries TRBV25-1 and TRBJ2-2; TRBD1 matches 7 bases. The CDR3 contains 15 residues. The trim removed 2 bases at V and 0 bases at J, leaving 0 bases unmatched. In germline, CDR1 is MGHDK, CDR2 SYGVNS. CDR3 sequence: CASSEDRANTGELFF. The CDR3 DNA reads TGTGCCAGCAGTGAAGACAGGGCGAACACCGGGGAGCTGTTTTTT.

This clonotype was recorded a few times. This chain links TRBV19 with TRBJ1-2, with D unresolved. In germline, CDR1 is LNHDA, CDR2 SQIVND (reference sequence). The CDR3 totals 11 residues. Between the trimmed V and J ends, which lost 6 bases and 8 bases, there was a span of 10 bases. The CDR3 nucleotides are TGTGCCAGTAGAACGGGTCAAGGCTACACCTTC. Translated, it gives CASRTGQGYTF.

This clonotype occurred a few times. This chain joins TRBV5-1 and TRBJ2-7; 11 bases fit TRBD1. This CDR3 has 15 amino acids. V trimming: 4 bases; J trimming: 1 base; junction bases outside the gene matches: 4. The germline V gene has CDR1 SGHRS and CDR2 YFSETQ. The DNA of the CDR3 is TGCGCCAGCAGCCCCGGGACAGGGGGTTCCTACGAGCAGTACGTC. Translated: CASSPGTGGSYEQYV.

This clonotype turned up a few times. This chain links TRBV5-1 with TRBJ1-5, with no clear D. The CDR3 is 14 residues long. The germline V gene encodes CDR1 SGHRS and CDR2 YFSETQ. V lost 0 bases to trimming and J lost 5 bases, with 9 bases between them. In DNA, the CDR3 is TGCGCCAGCAGCTTGGGGGCAACCGATCAGCCCCAGCATTTT. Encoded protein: CASSLGATDQPQHF.

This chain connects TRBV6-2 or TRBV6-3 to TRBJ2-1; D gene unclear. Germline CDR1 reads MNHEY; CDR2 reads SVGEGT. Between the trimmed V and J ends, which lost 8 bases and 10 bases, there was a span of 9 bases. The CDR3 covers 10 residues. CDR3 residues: CASSAGEQFF. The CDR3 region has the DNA TGTGCCAGCTCAGCTGGGGAGCAGTTCTTC.

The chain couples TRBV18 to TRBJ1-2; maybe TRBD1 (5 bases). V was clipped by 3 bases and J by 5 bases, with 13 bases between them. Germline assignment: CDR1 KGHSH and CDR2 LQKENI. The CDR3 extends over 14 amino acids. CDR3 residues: CASSPPEGRYGYTF. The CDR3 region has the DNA TGTGCCAGCTCACCCCCAGAGGGGCGATATGGCTACACCTTC.

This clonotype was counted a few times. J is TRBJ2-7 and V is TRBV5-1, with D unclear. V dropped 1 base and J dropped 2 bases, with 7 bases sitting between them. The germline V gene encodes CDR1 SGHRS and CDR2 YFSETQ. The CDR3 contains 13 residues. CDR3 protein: CASSLRPPYEQYF. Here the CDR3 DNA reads TGCGCCAGCAGCTTGCGTCCCCCCTACGAGCAGTACTTC.

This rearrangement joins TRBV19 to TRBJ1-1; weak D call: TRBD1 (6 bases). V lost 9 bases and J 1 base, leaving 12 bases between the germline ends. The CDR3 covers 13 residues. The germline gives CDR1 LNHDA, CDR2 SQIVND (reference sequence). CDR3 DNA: TGTGCCAGCAACAGGGCCCAGAACACTGAAGCTTTCTTT. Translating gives CASNRAQNTEAFF.

CDR3 sequence reads: CASSGGGSEKLFF. The CDR3 DNA follows: TGCGCCAGCAGCGGTGGGGGAAGTGAAAAACTGTTTTTT. The V gene is TRBV5-1, the J gene TRBJ1-4, with TRBD1 as a possible D gene (5 bases). The ends were cut back, 4 bases at V and 7 bases at J, with 11 bases in the middle. This CDR3 contains 13 residues. Germline CDR1 is SGHRS and CDR2 is YFSETQ.

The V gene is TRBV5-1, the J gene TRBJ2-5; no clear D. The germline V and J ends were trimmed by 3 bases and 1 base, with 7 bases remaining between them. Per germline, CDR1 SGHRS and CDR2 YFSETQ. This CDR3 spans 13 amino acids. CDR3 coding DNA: TGCGCCAGCAGCTCAGCCATCCAAGAGACCCAGTACTTC. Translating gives CASSSAIQETQYF.

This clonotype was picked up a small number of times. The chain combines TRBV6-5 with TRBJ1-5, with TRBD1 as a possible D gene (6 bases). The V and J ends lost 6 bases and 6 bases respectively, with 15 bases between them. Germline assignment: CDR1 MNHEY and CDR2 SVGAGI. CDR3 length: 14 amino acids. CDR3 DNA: TGTGCCAGCAGGCCGACAGGCTTAGGTCAGCCCCAGCATTTT. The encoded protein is CASRPTGLGQPQHF.

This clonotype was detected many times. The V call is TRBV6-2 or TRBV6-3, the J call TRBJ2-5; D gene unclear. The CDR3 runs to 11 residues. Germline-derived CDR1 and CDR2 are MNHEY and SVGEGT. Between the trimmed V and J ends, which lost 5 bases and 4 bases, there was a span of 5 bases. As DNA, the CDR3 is TGTGCCAGCAGTCGACCAGAGACCCAGTACTTC. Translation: CASSRPETQYF.

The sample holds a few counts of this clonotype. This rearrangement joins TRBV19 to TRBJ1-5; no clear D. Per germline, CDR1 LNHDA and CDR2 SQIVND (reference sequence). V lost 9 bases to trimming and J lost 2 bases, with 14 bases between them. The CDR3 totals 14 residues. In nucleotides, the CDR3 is TGTGCCAGCCGATGGGGAACAGGCAATCAGCCCCAGCATTTT. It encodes CASRWGTGNQPQHF. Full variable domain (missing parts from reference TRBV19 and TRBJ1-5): DGGITQSPKYLFRKEGQNVTLSCEQNLNHDAMYWYRQDPGQGLRLIYYSQIVNDFQKGDIAEGYSVSREKKESFPLTVTSAQKNPTAFYLCASRWGTGNQPQHFGDGTRLSIL.

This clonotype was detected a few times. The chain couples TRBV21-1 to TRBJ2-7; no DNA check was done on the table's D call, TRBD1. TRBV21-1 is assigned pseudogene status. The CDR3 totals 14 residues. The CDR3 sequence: CASSTRQETYEQYV. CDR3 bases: TGTGCCAGCAGCACCCGACAGGAAACCTACGAGCAGTACGTC.

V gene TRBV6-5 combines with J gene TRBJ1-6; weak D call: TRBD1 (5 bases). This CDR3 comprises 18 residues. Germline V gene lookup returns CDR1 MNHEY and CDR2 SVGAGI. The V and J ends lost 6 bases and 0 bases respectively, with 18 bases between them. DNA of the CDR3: TGTGCCAGCAGGGTAGAGGGGTTTACGAGCTCCTATAATTCACCCCTCCACTTT. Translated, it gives CASRVEGFTSSYNSPLHF.

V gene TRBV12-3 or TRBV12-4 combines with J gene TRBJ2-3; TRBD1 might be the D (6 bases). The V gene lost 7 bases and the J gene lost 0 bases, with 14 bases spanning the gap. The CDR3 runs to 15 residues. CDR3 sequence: CASTLVGASTDTQYF. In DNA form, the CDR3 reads TGTGCCAGCACCTTGGTGGGGGCTAGCACAGATACGCAGTATTTT.

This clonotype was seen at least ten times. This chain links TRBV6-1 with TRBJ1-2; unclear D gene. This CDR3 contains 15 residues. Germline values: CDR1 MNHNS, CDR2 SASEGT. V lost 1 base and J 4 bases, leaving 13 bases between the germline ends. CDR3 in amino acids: CASSEGAGPGYGYTF. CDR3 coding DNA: TGTGCCAGCAGTGAAGGGGCGGGCCCCGGCTATGGCTACACCTTC.

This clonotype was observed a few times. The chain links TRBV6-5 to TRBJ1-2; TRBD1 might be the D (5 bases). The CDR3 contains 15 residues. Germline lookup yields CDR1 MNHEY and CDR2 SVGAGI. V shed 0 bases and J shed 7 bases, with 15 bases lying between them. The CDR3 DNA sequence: TGTGCCAGCAGTTACTCGCCAGGGCTCCCGGGTGGCTACACCTTC. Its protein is CASSYSPGLPGGYTF.

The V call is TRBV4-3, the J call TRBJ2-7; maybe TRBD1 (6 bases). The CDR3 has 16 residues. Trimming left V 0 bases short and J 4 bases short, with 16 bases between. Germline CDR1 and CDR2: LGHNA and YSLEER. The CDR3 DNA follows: TGCGCCAGCAGCCAAGAAGGGGGAAGTGACGGATACGAGCAGTACTTC. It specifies CASSQEGGSDGYEQYF.

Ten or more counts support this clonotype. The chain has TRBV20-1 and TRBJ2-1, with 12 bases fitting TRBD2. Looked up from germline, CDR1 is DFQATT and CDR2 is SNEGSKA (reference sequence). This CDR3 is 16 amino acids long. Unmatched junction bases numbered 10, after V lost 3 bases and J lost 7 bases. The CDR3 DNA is TGCAGTGCTAGGCCTAGCGGGGGGGCCTTATGGAATGAGCAGTTCTTC. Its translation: CSARPSGGALWNEQFF.

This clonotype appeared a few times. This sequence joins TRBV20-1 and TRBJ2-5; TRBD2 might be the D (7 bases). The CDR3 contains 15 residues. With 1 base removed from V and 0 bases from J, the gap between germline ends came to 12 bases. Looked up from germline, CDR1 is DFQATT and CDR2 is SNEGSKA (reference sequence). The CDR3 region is CSARVRGADQETQYF. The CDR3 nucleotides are TGCAGTGCTAGAGTACGGGGGGCCGACCAAGAGACCCAGTACTTC.

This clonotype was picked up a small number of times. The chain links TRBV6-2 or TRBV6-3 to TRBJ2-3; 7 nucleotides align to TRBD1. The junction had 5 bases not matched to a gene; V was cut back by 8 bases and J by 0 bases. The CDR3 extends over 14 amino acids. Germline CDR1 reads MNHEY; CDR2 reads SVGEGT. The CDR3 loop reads CASADRTSTDTQYF. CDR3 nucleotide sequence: TGTGCCAGCGCGGACAGGACTAGCACAGATACGCAGTATTTT.

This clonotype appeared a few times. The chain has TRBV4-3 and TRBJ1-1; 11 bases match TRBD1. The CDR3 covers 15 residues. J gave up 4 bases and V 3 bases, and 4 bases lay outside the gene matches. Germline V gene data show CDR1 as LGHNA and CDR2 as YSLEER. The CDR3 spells CASSQGDRGTTEAFF. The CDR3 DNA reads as TGCGCCAGCAGCCAGGGGGACAGGGGGACCACTGAAGCTTTCTTT.

The CDR3: CASALRGASTDTQYF. The CDR3 DNA reads as TGCGCCAGCGCCCTGCGGGGGGCTAGCACAGATACGCAGTATTTT. The J gene is TRBJ2-3, the V gene TRBV5-1; 8 bases are shared with TRBD2. There are 15 residues in the CDR3. V shed 7 bases, J shed 0 bases, and the junction held 7 bases outside the gene matches. Germline CDR1 and CDR2: SGHRS and YFSETQ. Combining the CDR3 with reference TRBV5-1 and TRBJ2-3 gives the whole variable domain KAGVTQTPRYLIKTRGQQVTLSCSPISGHRSVSWYQQTPGQGLQFLFEYFSETQRNKGNFPGRFSGRQFSNSRSEMNVSTLELGDSALYLCASALRGASTDTQYFGPGTRLTVL.